Following are 27 T cell receptor beta chains from one sample sequenced in a study of shared clonotypes between healthy human individuals. The naive CD8 subset, CD45RO-negative cells positively selected for CCR7, excluded terminally differentiated effector memory CD45RA+ cells. Here immunoSEQ multiplex PCR was the method, and the copy in TCRdb shows in-frame clones only, minus some. The table records about 2 million clones, around 96% of them present only once. The sample taken for sequencing was naive CD8+ T cells sorted from blood. Receptor source: a man younger than 30 in good health.

The rearrangement uses TRBV9 and TRBJ1-2; D unclear. Germline values: CDR1 SGDLS, CDR2 YYNGEE. Deletions cut 4 bases from V and 1 base from J, with 14 bases between. This CDR3 spans 15 amino acids. The CDR3 nucleotides read TGTGCCAGCAGCCCCATTGGGCAGATTAACTATGGCTACACCTTC. Residues: CASSPIGQINYGYTF.

This chain uses TRBV9 with TRBJ2-2, with D possibly matching TRBD2 (6 bases). The germline V and J ends were trimmed by 2 bases and 5 bases, with 16 bases remaining between them. This CDR3 is built from 16 residues. Germline CDR1 is SGDLS and CDR2 is YYNGEE. CDR3 DNA: TGTGCCAGCAGCGTGGACGGGGGACTCCCTACCGGGGAGCTGTTTTTT. Translating it yields CASSVDGGLPTGELFF.

The chain has TRBV27 and TRBJ2-3; the match to TRBD2 covers 10 bases. Germline V gene sequence: CDR1 MNHEY, CDR2 SMNVEV (reference sequence). There are 15 residues in the CDR3. V was pared by 2 bases and J by 4 bases, with 3 bases of the junction left unmatched. The CDR3 is CASSLSGGAADTQYF. CDR3 bases: TGTGCCAGCAGTTTAAGCGGGGGGGCCGCAGATACGCAGTATTTT.

This chain's CDR3 is CASSLRRDSETDTQYF. DNA for the CDR3: TGTGCCAGCAGCCTGCGCCGGGACAGTGAAACAGATACGCAGTATTTT. The gene calls are TRBV9 and TRBJ2-3; TRBD1 matches at 7 bases. This CDR3 region has 16 residues. V shed 4 bases, J shed 3 bases, and the junction held 11 bases outside the gene matches. Germline V gene lookup returns CDR1 SGDLS and CDR2 YYNGEE.

This sequence joins TRBV28 and TRBJ1-1; D ambiguous. Trimming stripped 1 base from V and 5 bases from J, with 14 bases between. CDR1 is MDHEN, CDR2 SYDVKM, per germline. The CDR3 extends over 15 amino acids. CDR3 sequence: CASSLSRGMGTEAFF. For the CDR3, the DNA is TGTGCCAGCAGTTTATCACGGGGAATGGGTACTGAAGCTTTCTTT. Complete variable domain (other parts from reference TRBV28 and TRBJ1-1): DVKVTQSSRYLVKRTGEKVFLECVQDMDHENMFWYRQDPGLGLRLIYFSYDVKMKEKGDIPEGYSVSREKKERFSLILESASTNQTSMYLCASSLSRGMGTEAFFGQGTRLTVV.

The chain uses TRBV27 and TRBJ2-3; weak D call: TRBD2 (5 bases). Germline V lookup: CDR1 MNHEY, CDR2 SMNVEV (reference sequence). V was shortened by 7 bases and J by 2 bases, with 22 bases between the two germline ends. The CDR3 is 17 amino acids. DNA of the CDR3: TGTGCCAGCAACCCGGTTGGTTTGGGAGAACCCACAGATACGCAGTATTTT. Translating it yields CASNPVGLGEPTDTQYF.

The chain has TRBV6-5 and TRBJ2-1; 8 bases line up with TRBD1. This CDR3 is built from 15 residues. Germline V gene sequence: CDR1 MNHEY, CDR2 SVGAGI. With 6 bases clipped from V and 4 bases from J, the junction kept 8 bases outside the gene matches. CDR3 sequence (DNA): TGTGCCAGCAGCAGTCCGGGACAGGTGTACAATGAGCAGTTCTTC. Amino acids: CASSSPGQVYNEQFF.

The rearrangement links TRBV28 to TRBJ1-5; D is unclear. The CDR3 totals 14 residues. Germline V gene data show CDR1 as MDHEN and CDR2 as SYDVKM. V lost 3 bases and J 0 bases, leaving 6 bases between the germline ends. In DNA, the CDR3 is TGTGCCAGCAGTTTTGTAATTAGCAATCAGCCCCAGCATTTT. It specifies CASSFVISNQPQHF.

The gene calls are TRBV29-1 and TRBJ2-7; D remains unclear. Germline CDR1 is SQVTM and CDR2 is ANQGSEA. V was cut by 0 bases and J by 2 bases, with 2 bases left in between. CDR3 length: 11 amino acids. The CDR3 here is CSVEDPYEQYF. The CDR3 nucleotides are TGCAGCGTTGAAGATCCCTACGAGCAGTACTTC.

V gene TRBV6-5 combines with J gene TRBJ2-5; 8 nucleotides agree with TRBD1. J gave up 2 bases and V 6 bases, and 8 bases lay outside the gene matches. Germline V gene data show CDR1 as MNHEY and CDR2 as SVGAGI. This CDR3 is 15 amino acids long. The CDR3 DNA follows: TGTGCCAGCAGCAGGGACAGGAGTAGGCAAGAGACCCAGTACTTC. Translating gives CASSRDRSRQETQYF.

J is TRBJ2-5 and V is TRBV30; the D is unclear. The CDR3 loop spans 15 amino acids. CDR1 is GTSNPN, CDR2 SVGIG, per germline (reference sequence). The V gene lost 0 bases and the J gene lost 1 base, with 12 bases spanning the gap. This CDR3 reads CAWSVAPERQETQYF. The CDR3 nucleotides read TGTGCCTGGAGTGTGGCCCCGGAGCGCCAAGAGACCCAGTACTTC.

This clone was picked up one time. The sample has other DNA sequences that encode this CDR3 too. The chain recombines TRBV9 with TRBJ1-4, with a tentative D call TRBD1 (5 bases). Per the germline V gene, CDR1 is SGDLS and CDR2 is YYNGEE. V lost 3 bases, J lost 2 bases, and 5 bases lay in between. The CDR3 is 13 residues long. The CDR3 loop reads CASSAGTNEKLFF. CDR3 nucleotide sequence: TGTGCCAGCAGCGCAGGGACTAATGAAAAACTGTTTTTT.

Worth noting for this clone: This CDR3 is also generated by other DNA sequences in the sample. The chain combines TRBV29-1 with TRBJ1-2; D gene unclear. The V gene lost 0 bases and the J gene lost 8 bases, with 7 bases spanning the gap. The CDR3 is 11 residues long. The germline V gene has CDR1 SQVTM and CDR2 ANQGSEA. The CDR3 nucleotides read TGCAGCGTTGAAGATCAAGGGGGCTACACCTTC. Its protein product is CSVEDQGGYTF.

The chain is built from TRBV27 and TRBJ2-5; 7 bases align to TRBD1. V lost 2 bases, J lost 2 bases, and 14 bases stayed unmatched. The CDR3 has 18 residues. The germline V gene has CDR1 MNHEY and CDR2 SMNVEV (reference sequence). CDR3 bases: TGTGCCAGCAGTTTAATAGCTGTGAGGGGGCGAGGGCAAGAGACCCAGTACTTC. This gives the protein CASSLIAVRGRGQETQYF.

CDR3 in DNA: TGTGCCAGCAGCGCCGACGAGCTGGCCCTCCACTTT. It translates to CASSADELALHF. The chain has TRBV5-6 and TRBJ1-6; D unclear. Germline V gene lookup returns CDR1 SGHDT and CDR2 YYEEEE. Trimming cost V 4 bases and J 14 bases, with 13 bases left between them. The CDR3 covers 12 residues.

The V and J genes are TRBV14 and TRBJ2-7; no firm D call. The CDR3 loop spans 16 amino acids. V was trimmed by 0 bases and J by 2 bases, leaving 14 bases between them. CDR1 is SGHDN and CDR2 is FVKESK in the germline V gene. The CDR3 nucleotides read TGTGCCAGCAGCCAAGATAACGGCAGCCTAGCCTACGAGCAGTACTTC. It yields the protein CASSQDNGSLAYEQYF. Full variable domain (outside the CDR3, taken from reference TRBV14 and TRBJ2-7): EAGVTQFPSHSVIEKGQTVTLRCDPISGHDNLYWYRRVMGKEIKFLLHFVKESKQDESGMPNNRFLAERTGGTYSTLKVQPAELEDSGVYFCASSQDNGSLAYEQYFGPGTRLTVT.

In nucleotides, the CDR3 is TGTGCCAGCAGCTTAGATCCGAGGGAGGACACTGAAGCTTTCTTT. This gives the protein CASSLDPREDTEAFF. The J gene is TRBJ1-1, the V gene TRBV7-6; no firm D call. This CDR3 has 15 residues. V was cut by 1 base and J by 3 bases, with 12 bases left in between. Germline CDR1 SGHVS, CDR2 FNYEAQ.

The CDR3 bases are TGCAGCGTTGAAGGACGGACAGGCGACCCTATCGGCTACACCTTC. Translation gives CSVEGRTGDPIGYTF. The genes are TRBV29-1 and TRBJ1-2, with 7 bases lining up with TRBD1. The CDR3 has 15 residues. Looked up from germline, CDR1 is SQVTM and CDR2 is ANQGSEA. The J segment lost 8 bases and the V segment lost 1 base, leaving 13 bases of the junction unmatched.

J is TRBJ1-2 and V is TRBV9; a weak D match, TRBD1 (6 bases). The CDR3 runs to 14 residues. V was pared by 5 bases and J by 8 bases, with 19 bases between. The V gene's germline CDR1 is SGDLS and CDR2 YYNGEE. The chain's CDR3 is CASRPPLGGGGYTF. The CDR3 DNA reads as TGTGCCAGCAGACCACCCTTAGGGGGAGGCGGCTACACCTTC.

The sample holds one count of this clone. This chain connects TRBV5-6 to TRBJ2-3; D possibly corresponds to TRBD2 (6 bases). Germline V gives CDR1 SGHDT, CDR2 YYEEEE. V lost 4 bases and J 4 bases, leaving 13 bases between the germline ends. CDR3 size: 14 residues. Written as DNA, the CDR3 is TGTGCCAGCAGCCTAGGGACTCCTGCAGATACGCAGTATTTT. Its protein is CASSLGTPADTQYF.

V gene TRBV12-1 combines with J gene TRBJ1-5; the D call TRBD1 from the table was never checked on the DNA. TRBV12-1 corresponds to a pseudogene. The CDR3 totals 16 residues. The CDR3 DNA reads as TGTGCCAGCAGCTTTGCCGCGACAGGGAGAGATCAGCCCCAGCATTTT. Encoded protein: CASSFAATGRDQPQHF.

The V call is TRBV2, the J call TRBJ2-5; 9 bases align to TRBD1. Germline V gives CDR1 SNHLY, CDR2 FYNNEI. CDR3 length: 17 amino acids. The junction had 8 bases not matched to a gene; V was cut back by 3 bases and J by 0 bases. The CDR3: CASSESRDRVNQETQYF. DNA for the CDR3: TGTGCCAGCAGTGAGTCCCGGGACAGGGTTAACCAAGAGACCCAGTACTTC.

V usage is TRBV4-3 and J usage is TRBJ2-2; 12 positions agree with TRBD2. J was trimmed by 5 bases and V by 3 bases; bases with no gene match: 4. This CDR3 is built from 16 residues. Germline CDR1 is LGHNA and CDR2 is YSLEER. The CDR3 is CASSHFLAGGTGELFF. The CDR3 nucleotides read TGCGCCAGCAGCCACTTCCTAGCGGGAGGGACCGGGGAGCTGTTTTTT.

This CDR3 is CARSFAPQGASYEQYF. CDR3 sequence (DNA): TGTGCCAGAAGCTTTGCCCCACAGGGGGCCTCCTACGAGCAGTACTTC. The gene calls are TRBV5-3 and TRBJ2-7; 9 bases match TRBD1. TRBV5-3 is given ORF status, its function remaining uncertain. Unmatched junction bases numbered 6, after V lost 2 bases and J lost 0 bases. The CDR3 length is 16 residues.

The chain recombines TRBV7-2 with TRBJ2-7, with D unresolved. The ends were cut back, 4 bases at V and 4 bases at J, with 14 bases in the middle. The CDR3 runs 14 residues. Germline values: CDR1 SGHTA, CDR2 FQGNSA. The CDR3: CASSSDDGTYEQYF. CDR3 in DNA: TGTGCCAGCAGCTCGGATGACGGAACTTACGAGCAGTACTTC.

Concerning this clone itself: Other DNA sequences in this specimen translate into the identical CDR3. The genes are TRBV9 and TRBJ2-3; no definite D call. Germline V CDR1 and CDR2: SGDLS, YYNGEE. Trimming took off 0 bases at V and 6 bases at J, with 2 bases between the two ends. CDR3 length: 11 residues. CDR3 DNA sequence: TGTGCCAGCAGCGTAGGCGATACGCAGTATTTT. Protein: CASSVGDTQYF.

The chain employs TRBV27 and TRBJ2-1; the D call may be TRBD1 or TRBD2 (6 bases each). The CDR3 covers 16 residues. The V gene lost 4 bases and the J gene lost 0 bases, with 13 bases spanning the gap. Germline loops: CDR1 MNHEY, CDR2 SMNVEV (reference sequence). The CDR3 region is CASSSGAWSSYNEQFF. The CDR3 DNA sequence: TGTGCCAGCAGTTCGGGGGCGTGGAGCTCCTACAATGAGCAGTTCTTC.